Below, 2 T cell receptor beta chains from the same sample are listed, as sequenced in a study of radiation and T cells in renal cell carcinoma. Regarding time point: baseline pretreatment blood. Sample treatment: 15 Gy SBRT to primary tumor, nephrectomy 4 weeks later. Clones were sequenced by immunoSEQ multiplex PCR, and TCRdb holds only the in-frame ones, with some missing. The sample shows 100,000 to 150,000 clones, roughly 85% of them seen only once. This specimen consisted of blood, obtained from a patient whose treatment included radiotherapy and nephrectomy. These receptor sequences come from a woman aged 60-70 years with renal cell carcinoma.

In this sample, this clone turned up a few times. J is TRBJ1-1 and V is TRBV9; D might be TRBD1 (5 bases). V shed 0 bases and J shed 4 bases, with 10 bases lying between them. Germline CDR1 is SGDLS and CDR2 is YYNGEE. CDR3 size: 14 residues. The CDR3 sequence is CASSVGGEGTEAFF. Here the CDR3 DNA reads TGTGCCAGCAGCGTAGGAGGGGAGGGCACTGAAGCTTTCTTT.

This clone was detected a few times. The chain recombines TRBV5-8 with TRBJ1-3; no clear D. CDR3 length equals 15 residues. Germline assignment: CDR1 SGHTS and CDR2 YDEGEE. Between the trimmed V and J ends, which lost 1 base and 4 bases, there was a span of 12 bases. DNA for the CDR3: TGTGCCAGCAGCTTGTTCATCCGGTCCGGAAACACCATATATTTT. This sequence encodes CASSLFIRSGNTIYF.